The entry below gives a single TCR beta chain sequence along with its context. Its antigen is unidentified. The sample is drawn from a study of blood T cells in healthy people across ages. For the second PCR, which ran for roughly 7 to 11 cycles, a sample-barcoded 5' primer and a J-beta primer mix were used. A single record per CDR3 protein comes from TCRdb applying MiXCR to the 5' RACE reads. The table includes roughly 680,000 distinct CDR3 sequences, approximately 52% detected once. Study-level points and caveats: The lack of PBMC sorting stopped any conclusive naive versus antigen-experienced comparison.

There are 16 residues in the CDR3. Germline CDR1 is SGHRS and CDR2 is YFSETQ. What was sequenced was blood. The source of this sequence is a woman of 80 years or more in good health. The chain employs TRBV5-1 and TRBJ2-4, with 10 bases lining up with TRBD1. The end of the DNA aligns better with TRBJ2-7, so the J call may be wrong. The CDR3 bases are TGCGCCAGCAGCTTGACGACCGGGACAGGGGACTACGAGCAGTACTTC. Translating it yields CASSLTTGTGDYEQYF.